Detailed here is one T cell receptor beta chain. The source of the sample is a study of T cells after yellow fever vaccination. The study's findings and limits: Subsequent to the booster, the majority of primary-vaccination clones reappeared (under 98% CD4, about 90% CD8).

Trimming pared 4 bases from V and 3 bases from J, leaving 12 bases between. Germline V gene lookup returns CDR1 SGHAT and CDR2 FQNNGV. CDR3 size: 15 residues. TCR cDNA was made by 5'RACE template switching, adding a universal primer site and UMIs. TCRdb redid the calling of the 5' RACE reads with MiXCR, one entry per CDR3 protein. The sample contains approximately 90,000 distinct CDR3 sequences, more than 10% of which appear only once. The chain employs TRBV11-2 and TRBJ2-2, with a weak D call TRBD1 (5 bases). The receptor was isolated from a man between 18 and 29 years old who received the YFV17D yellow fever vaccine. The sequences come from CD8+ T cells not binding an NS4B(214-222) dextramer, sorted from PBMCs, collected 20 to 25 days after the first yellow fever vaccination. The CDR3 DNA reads TGTGCCAGCAGCTCGACAGATCCCCACACCGGGGAGCTGTTTTTT. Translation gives CASSSTDPHTGELFF.